This is a list of T cell receptor beta chains from one sample in a study of blood T cell repertoires in COVID-19. Here immunoSEQ multiplex PCR was the method, and the copy in TCRdb shows in-frame clones only, minus some. Of tens of thousands of clones in the sample, nearly 90% were seen once. What was sequenced was peripheral blood. Source of these receptors: a man between 60 and 75 years old with acute or convalescent COVID-19. Both conserved end residues are part of each CDR3. A D gene is named only where the DNA matches it firmly. Clone size is given for some rows only: seen once, a few or many times, or a class if the clone is expanded.

NA,15,TRBJ1-3,NA,TRBV5-4,TGTGCCAGCAGCGCCCAGGGTGGCCCTGGAAACACCATATATTTT,CASSAQGGPGNTIYF
NA,15,TRBJ1-5,NA,TRBV5-1,TGCGCCAGCAGCTTTGACGGGGGGCAAAATCAGCCCCAGCATTTT,CASSFDGGQNQPQHF
once,14,TRBJ1-5,NA,TRBV27,TGTGCCAGCAGTTTATCGAACAGGCTACAGCCCCAGCATTTT,CASSLSNRLQPQHF
NA,14,TRBJ2-7,NA,TRBV11-2,TGTGCCAGCAGCTTCGGCAGGGAAGGCTACGAGCAGTACTTC,CASSFGREGYEQYF
NA,11,TRBJ2-7,NA,TRBV24-1,TGTGCCACCAGTGATTGGGAGGAGCAGTACTTC,CATSDWEEQYF
NA,14,TRBJ2-3,TRBD1,TRBV27,TGTGCCAGCAGTGACAGGGCTCCCCCAGATACGCAGTATTTT,CASSDRAPPDTQYF
NA,17,TRBJ2-4,NA,TRBV5-6,TGTGCCAGCAGCTTGCGATCATTACCGGGACTGGGAAACATTCAGTACTTC,CASSLRSLPGLGNIQYF
NA,14,TRBJ1-2,NA,TRBV4-1,TGCGCCAGCAGCCAGGGAGGATTTCCTAAGAGCTACACCTTC,CASSQGGFPKSYTF
once,18,TRBJ2-3,TRBD2,TRBV9,TGTGCCAGCAGCGTGTTCGAGCGGGGGTCTTTCGGCACAGATACGCAGTATTTT,CASSVFERGSFGTDTQYF
NA,13,TRBJ1-1,NA,TRBV12-3/TRBV12-4,TGTGCCAGCGGCCTAGAGATGAACACTGAAGCTTTCTTT,CASGLEMNTEAFF
NA,14,TRBJ2-7,NA,TRBV10-2,TGCGCCAGCAGTGAGGAGGGTATCTCCTACGAGCAGTACTTC,CASSEEGISYEQYF